What follows is one TCR beta chain and its context. The age range of participants was 18 to 89 years, with residence in 20 to 25 US areas. The study assigned cohorts using participant-reported clinical history. Donors of Cohort 3 who recovered were those that had two negative PCRs, clearance, or symptom resolution. These data belong to a study of blood T cell repertoires in COVID-19. The overall study: T cells, B-cell-depleted T cells, or PBMCs provided the cDNA or gDNA that served as material.

The CDR3 sequence is 19 residues long. Measured with immunoSEQ multiplex PCR; TCRdb has only the in-frame clones, and not every one. The table shows around 200,000 clones, with around 89% occurring only once. V and J are TRBV21-1 and TRBJ1-4. TRBV21-1 constitutes a pseudogene. Source material: PBMCs or T cells enriched from blood (not recorded which). This receptor was obtained from a woman in her 30s who had recovered from COVID-19. This CDR3 reads CASSKWRGLEGVTNEKLFF. The CDR3 coding sequence is TGTGCCAGCAGCAAGTGGCGAGGGCTTGAGGGTGTAACTAATGAAAAACTGTTTTTT.